The entry below describes one T cell receptor beta chain. Its antigen is unidentified. Genomic DNA, the template, was used for profiling of the TCR beta VDJ and CDR3. TCRdb recomputed calls from the reads with MiXCR, one row per CDR3 protein. The sample consists of a few hundred thousand distinct CDR3 sequences, approximately 60% of them appearing once. This record belongs to a study of CD8+CD57+ T cells in acquired aplastic anemia. Whole-study context: DNA recovered from sorted CD4+ and CD8+ cells had a mean of about 3.5 ug. Healthy donors had, on average, roughly 10 million reads for their CD4+ cells. Study observations and caveats: In common between the patients and the controls were approximately 30 CD8+ CDR3 sequences. The study found no significant CD8+ Simpson's diversity difference between patients and controls.

Germline V gene sequence: CDR1 KGHDR, CDR2 SFDVKD. V was clipped by 6 bases and J by 4 bases, with 18 bases between them. The CDR3 contains 15 residues. The sequencing sample was made of sorted CD4+, CD8+, or CD8+CD57+ T cells (not recorded which) from PBMCs. This chain uses TRBV24-1 with TRBJ2-7; the D gene is possibly TRBD1 (7 bases). This clonotype was obtained from a human donor in good health. The CDR3 loop is CATSLAGQLNYEQYF. The CDR3 DNA follows: TGTGCCACCAGTCTTGCGGGACAGCTAAATTACGAGCAGTACTTC.